These 29 T cell receptor beta chains came from one sample sequenced in a study of blood T cells in healthy people across ages. Then a second PCR, running roughly 7 to 11 cycles, was carried out with a sample-barcoded 5' primer and a J-beta primer mix. TCRdb reprocessed the 5' RACE reads via MiXCR and lists one record per CDR3 protein. In the table there are nearly 800,000 distinct CDR3 sequences, roughly three fifths of which are singletons. The sequenced sample consisted of blood. These receptors were collected from a man aged 40-50 years in good health.

This clonotype was counted only a few times. V usage is TRBV12-3 or TRBV12-4 and J usage is TRBJ2-7; TRBD1 matches at 7 bases. With 9 bases clipped from V and 1 base from J, the junction kept 9 bases outside the gene matches. The CDR3 has 14 amino acids. CDR3 in DNA: TGTGCCAGTTCCGGGACAGAGAGTTCCTACGAGCAGTACTTC. Its protein is CASSGTESSYEQYF.

V is TRBV13 and J is TRBJ1-2, with D possibly being TRBD1 (5 bases). Per germline, CDR1 PRHDT and CDR2 FYEKMQ (reference sequence). Trimming pared 2 bases from V and 4 bases from J, leaving 20 bases between. The length of the CDR3 is 17 residues. The CDR3 DNA is TGTGCCAGCAGCTTATTTTCGCGGGCAGGGACTTCCTATGGCTACACCTTC. Residues: CASSLFSRAGTSYGYTF.

The chain couples TRBV5-1 to TRBJ2-1; TRBD2 matches at 9 bases. The CDR3 covers 14 residues. Germline V CDR1 and CDR2: SGHRS, YFSETQ. V lost 9 bases to trimming and J lost 5 bases; unmatched junction nucleotides: 9. The CDR3 region is CATGSGSGHNEQFF. The CDR3 DNA reads TGCGCCACTGGTAGCGGGAGCGGCCACAATGAGCAGTTCTTC.

The chain is built from TRBV7-2 and TRBJ1-2; D unclear. The germline gives CDR1 SGHTA, CDR2 FQGNSA. V was pared by 1 base and J by 3 bases, with 12 bases between. The CDR3 spans 15 residues. The CDR3 loop is CASSLEVQAHYGYTF. DNA of the CDR3: TGTGCCAGCAGCTTAGAAGTCCAGGCGCACTATGGCTACACCTTC.

The chain recombines TRBV6-5 with TRBJ2-3; D gene uncertain. The germline CDR1 and CDR2 sequences are MNHEY and SVGAGI. Between the trimmed V and J ends, which lost 0 bases and 3 bases, there was a span of 13 bases. CDR3 length equals 16 residues. The CDR3 protein is CASSYSIGYRTDTQYF. Here the CDR3 DNA reads TGTGCCAGCAGTTACTCGATTGGATATAGGACAGATACGCAGTATTTT.

V is TRBV29-1 and J is TRBJ2-1; TRBD2 aligns across 7 bases. The germline V gene has CDR1 SQVTM and CDR2 ANQGSEA. This CDR3 comprises 12 residues. CDR3 sequence reads: CSMREGSNEQFF. The DNA for the CDR3 is TGCTCTATGAGGGAGGGGAGCAATGAGCAGTTCTTC.

This clonotype was observed a few times. The CDR3 sequence is CASSSSGGRGGYTF. The CDR3 DNA is TGTGCCAGCAGCTCCAGCGGGGGGAGAGGTGGCTACACCTTC. The rearrangement links TRBV7-3 to TRBJ1-2; possible D gene TRBD1, 5 bases. Per the germline V gene, CDR1 is SGHTA and CDR2 is FQGTGA. Trimming took 4 bases from V and 7 from J, leaving 16 bases between them. CDR3 length equals 14 residues. Looking up the rest from reference TRBV7-3 and TRBJ1-2 gives the full variable domain: GAGVSQTPSNKVTEKGKYVELRCDPISGHTALYWYRQSLGQGPEFLIYFQGTGAADDSGLPNDRFFAVRPEGSVSTLKIQRTERGDSAVYLCASSSSGGRGGYTFGSGTRLTVV.

In DNA, the CDR3 is TGTGCCAGCACCGCAGAGGTAGAGACCCAGTACTTC. Encoded protein: CASTAEVETQYF. The chain recombines TRBV2 with TRBJ2-7; D is undetermined. The J call may be mistaken, given a closer DNA end match to TRBJ2-5. Germline CDR1 reads SNHLY; CDR2 reads FYNNEI. CDR3 length: 12 amino acids.

The chain's CDR3 is CASSRAGVNADEQFF. CDR3 bases: TGTGCCAGCAGCCGAGCGGGAGTGAACGCCGATGAGCAGTTCTTC. The rearrangement links TRBV7-2 to TRBJ2-1; TRBD2 aligns across 8 bases. From germline, CDR1 is SGHTA and CDR2 FQGNSA. The CDR3 is 15 amino acids. J gave up 8 bases and V 5 bases, and 11 bases lay outside the gene matches.

This chain joins TRBV7-2 and TRBJ2-5; tentatively, D is TRBD1 (6 bases). V lost 5 bases, J lost 13 bases, and 20 bases lay in between. Germline-derived CDR1 and CDR2 are SGHTA and FQGNSA. This CDR3 spans 13 amino acids. The CDR3 coding sequence is TGTGCCAGCAGCACCCAACAGGGTCTCGAGCGGTACTTC. It translates to CASSTQQGLERYF.

The chain uses TRBV28 and TRBJ2-1; the D gene could be TRBD1 or TRBD2 (6 bases each). V gave up 5 bases and J gave up 8 bases, with 22 bases separating them. CDR3 length: 16 amino acids. Germline CDR1 is MDHEN and CDR2 is SYDVKM. The DNA for the CDR3 is TGTGCCAGCAGTCCACAGGGATCCCGGGGGTGGGATGAGCAGTTCTTC. Encoded protein: CASSPQGSRGWDEQFF.

This clonotype has only one observation. The genes are TRBV27 and TRBJ1-2, with 10 nucleotides matching TRBD1. The CDR3 is 17 amino acids. V trimming: 2 bases; J trimming: 7 bases; junction bases outside the gene matches: 13. Germline-derived CDR1 and CDR2 are MNHEY and SMNVEV (reference sequence). The CDR3: CASSLRSVDRGPSGYTF. The CDR3 region has the DNA TGTGCCAGCAGTTTAAGGAGTGTAGACAGGGGGCCGAGTGGCTACACCTTC.

This clonotype was observed a few times. The chain couples TRBV3-1 to TRBJ1-4; possibly TRBD1 for D (5 bases). Trimming cost V 4 bases and J 4 bases, with 16 bases left between them. The CDR3 runs to 16 residues. CDR1 is LGHDT, CDR2 YNNKEL, per germline (reference sequence). The CDR3 protein is CASSPNWGQHNEKLFF. CDR3 in DNA: TGTGCCAGCAGCCCCAATTGGGGCCAGCATAATGAAAAACTGTTTTTT.

The rearrangement joins TRBV6-5 to TRBJ2-1, with D perhaps TRBD1 (5 bases). Germline lookup yields CDR1 MNHEY and CDR2 SVGAGI. Trimming took off 2 bases at V and 0 bases at J, with 8 bases between the two ends. This CDR3 is 15 amino acids long. Here the CDR3 DNA reads TGTGCCAGCAGTTACCAGGGTTCCTCCTACAATGAGCAGTTCTTC. This sequence encodes CASSYQGSSYNEQFF.

The chain uses TRBV7-3 and TRBJ1-1; D is undetermined. The CDR3 has 13 amino acids. CDR1 and CDR2 (germline): SGHTA, FQGTGA. V shed 2 bases and J shed 6 bases, with 10 bases lying between them. CDR3 sequence reads: CASSLGSIAEAFF. CDR3 DNA: TGTGCCAGCAGCTTAGGCTCAATCGCTGAAGCTTTCTTT. The variable domain in full, completed from reference TRBV7-3 and TRBJ1-1, reads GAGVSQTPSNKVTEKGKYVELRCDPISGHTALYWYRQSLGQGPEFLIYFQGTGAADDSGLPNDRFFAVRPEGSVSTLKIQRTERGDSAVYLCASSLGSIAEAFFGQGTRLTVV.

The chain recombines TRBV4-2 with TRBJ2-1; 12 nucleotides line up with TRBD2. The CDR3 spans 22 residues. Trimming took 5 bases from V and 5 from J; bases not matched to a gene: 25. Germline CDR1 LGHNA, CDR2 YNFKEQ. CDR3 DNA sequence: TGTGCCAGCAGCGAAAGGCCCCCCGGGACTAGCGGGCGAAGTGGGGTAAACAATGAGCAGTTCTTC. Amino acids: CASSERPPGTSGRSGVNNEQFF.

V is TRBV4-2 and J is TRBJ2-4; a possible D gene is TRBD2 (5 bases). The J call is in doubt because the DNA end fits TRBJ2-7 better. Per germline, CDR1 LGHNA and CDR2 YNFKEQ. This CDR3 is built from 13 residues. The CDR3: CASSQPGTYEQYF. The CDR3 nucleotides are TGTGCCAGCAGCCAACCGGGAACCTACGAGCAGTACTTC.

This clonotype was recorded a few times. The chain has TRBV29-1 and TRBJ2-5; D is unresolved. This CDR3 has 12 residues. Trimming pared 4 bases from V and 2 bases from J, leaving 8 bases between. Germline V gives CDR1 SQVTM, CDR2 ANQGSEA. DNA for the CDR3: TGCAGCGTTGGCGTCCGGCAAGAGACCCAGTACTTC. It yields the protein CSVGVRQETQYF.

The chain recombines TRBV18 with TRBJ1-2; maybe TRBD1 (6 bases). The CDR3 has 15 amino acids. Germline loops: CDR1 KGHSH, CDR2 LQKENI. Trimming removed 3 bases at V and 4 bases at J, with 15 bases between. The CDR3: CASSPKAQGLYGYTF. The DNA for the CDR3 is TGTGCCAGCTCACCCAAAGCGCAGGGGCTCTATGGCTACACCTTC.

The rearrangement joins TRBV3-1 to TRBJ2-5; 8 positions match TRBD2. The trim removed 4 bases at V and 3 bases at J, leaving 7 bases unmatched. The germline V gene encodes CDR1 LGHDT and CDR2 YNNKEL (reference sequence). The CDR3 length is 15 residues. The DNA for the CDR3 is TGTGCCAGCAGCCTAAGGAAACTAGCGGAAGAGACCCAGTACTTC. Translating it yields CASSLRKLAEETQYF.

This clonotype was observed at least ten times. V gene TRBV12-3 or TRBV12-4 combines with J gene TRBJ2-1, with 8 bases identical to TRBD1. The DNA end is a closer match to TRBJ2-7, so the J assignment may be wrong. The CDR3 contains 14 residues. The CDR3 DNA reads as TGTGCCAGCTGTACAGGGGGGTCCTACAATGAGCAGTACTTC. It specifies CASCTGGSYNEQYF.

The genes are TRBV7-2 and TRBJ2-3, with 8 positions matching TRBD1. Trimming cost V 3 bases and J 5 bases; bases outside gene matches: 7. Germline V gives CDR1 SGHTA, CDR2 FQGNSA. The CDR3 length is 15 residues. The CDR3 DNA reads as TGTGCCAGCAGCTTGGAAGGACAGGGAGGAGATACGCAGTATTTT. It codes for CASSLEGQGGDTQYF.

This rearrangement joins TRBV11-3 to TRBJ2-5, with D unclear. CDR3 size: 12 residues. Trimming removed 4 bases from V and 11 bases from J, with 14 bases in between. The germline V gene encodes CDR1 SGHNT and CDR2 YENEEA. This CDR3 reads CASSSPINEQYF. The CDR3 DNA reads TGTGCCAGCAGCTCACCTATAAATGAGCAGTACTTC.

The chain uses TRBV25-1 and TRBJ1-6; the D is unclear. V gave up 6 bases and J gave up 2 bases, with 5 bases separating them. This CDR3 is built from 13 residues. Germline loops: CDR1 MGHDK, CDR2 SYGVNS. The CDR3 reads CASSDTYNSPLHF. DNA of the CDR3: TGTGCCAGCAGCGACACCTATAATTCACCCCTCCACTTT.

This rearrangement joins TRBV28 to TRBJ2-7; D might be TRBD1 or TRBD2, each matching 5 bases. Matching the DNA end better, TRBJ2-5 makes the J call doubtful. CDR1 MDHEN and CDR2 SYDVKM come from the germline V gene. The CDR3 totals 14 residues. The CDR3 region has the DNA TGTGCCAGCAGTTTAGGTCGGGGCTGGGAGACCCAGTACTTC. Translation gives CASSLGRGWETQYF.

The chain recombines TRBV7-8 with TRBJ2-1; 10 positions match TRBD2. V gave up 10 bases and J gave up 8 bases; unmatched junction bases: 8. Germline V gives CDR1 SGHVS, CDR2 FQNEAQ. The CDR3 is 13 amino acids. This CDR3 reads CANAAGGSDEQFF. CDR3 in DNA: TGTGCCAACGCAGCGGGAGGGTCAGATGAGCAGTTCTTC.

The chain employs TRBV3-1 and TRBJ2-5, with 8 bases lining up with TRBD2. CDR1 is LGHDT and CDR2 is YNNKEL in the germline V gene (reference sequence). The J segment lost 3 bases and the V segment lost 1 base, leaving 7 bases of the junction unmatched. The CDR3 is 16 amino acids. The CDR3 DNA reads TGTGCCAGCAGCCAAGTGCTAGCGGGTGTAAAAGAGACCCAGTACTTC. Its protein is CASSQVLAGVKETQYF.

The chain joins TRBV28 to TRBJ2-7; perhaps TRBD2 as D (5 bases). Trimming took 6 bases from V and 0 from J, leaving 15 bases between them. Germline V gene lookup returns CDR1 MDHEN and CDR2 SYDVKM. The CDR3 runs 15 residues. The chain's CDR3 is CASRNMRGSSYEQYF. The CDR3 region has the DNA TGTGCCAGCAGAAATATGAGAGGGAGCTCCTACGAGCAGTACTTC. Full variable domain (outside the CDR3, taken from reference TRBV28 and TRBJ2-7): DVKVTQSSRYLVKRTGEKVFLECVQDMDHENMFWYRQDPGLGLRLIYFSYDVKMKEKGDIPEGYSVSREKKERFSLILESASTNQTSMYLCASRNMRGSSYEQYFGPGTRLTVT.

The CDR3 spells CASSASSGGGWETQYF. The CDR3 DNA is TGTGCCAGCAGCGCCTCCTCGGGGGGCGGATGGGAGACCCAGTACTTC. V and J are TRBV9 and TRBJ2-5, with D tentatively TRBD2 (7 bases). Germline lookup yields CDR1 SGDLS and CDR2 YYNGEE. V was clipped by 3 bases and J by 5 bases, with 20 bases between them. CDR3 length: 16 residues.